The T cell receptor beta chain described here comes from a study of cytomegalovirus exposure and HLA in healthy donors. Only a few counts were recorded for this clone. The primer mix had 60 Vbeta and 13 Jbeta primers. The repertoire was sequenced with immunoSEQ multiplex PCR; TCRdb's copy has only in-frame clones and lacks some. Among approximately 79,000 clones listed, 60% to 85% were seen once. V lost 2 bases, J lost 1 base, and 8 bases lay in between. The CDR3 covers 14 residues. Germline values: CDR1 MDHEN, CDR2 SYDVKM. J is TRBJ1-2 and V is TRBV28; D ambiguous. Sequencing was carried out using PBMCs. This TCR came from a boy younger than 18 in good health and CMV-seronegative. CDR3 residues: CASSLTGYNYGYTF. The CDR3, as DNA: TGTGCCAGCAGTTTAACGGGTTATAACTATGGCTACACCTTC.